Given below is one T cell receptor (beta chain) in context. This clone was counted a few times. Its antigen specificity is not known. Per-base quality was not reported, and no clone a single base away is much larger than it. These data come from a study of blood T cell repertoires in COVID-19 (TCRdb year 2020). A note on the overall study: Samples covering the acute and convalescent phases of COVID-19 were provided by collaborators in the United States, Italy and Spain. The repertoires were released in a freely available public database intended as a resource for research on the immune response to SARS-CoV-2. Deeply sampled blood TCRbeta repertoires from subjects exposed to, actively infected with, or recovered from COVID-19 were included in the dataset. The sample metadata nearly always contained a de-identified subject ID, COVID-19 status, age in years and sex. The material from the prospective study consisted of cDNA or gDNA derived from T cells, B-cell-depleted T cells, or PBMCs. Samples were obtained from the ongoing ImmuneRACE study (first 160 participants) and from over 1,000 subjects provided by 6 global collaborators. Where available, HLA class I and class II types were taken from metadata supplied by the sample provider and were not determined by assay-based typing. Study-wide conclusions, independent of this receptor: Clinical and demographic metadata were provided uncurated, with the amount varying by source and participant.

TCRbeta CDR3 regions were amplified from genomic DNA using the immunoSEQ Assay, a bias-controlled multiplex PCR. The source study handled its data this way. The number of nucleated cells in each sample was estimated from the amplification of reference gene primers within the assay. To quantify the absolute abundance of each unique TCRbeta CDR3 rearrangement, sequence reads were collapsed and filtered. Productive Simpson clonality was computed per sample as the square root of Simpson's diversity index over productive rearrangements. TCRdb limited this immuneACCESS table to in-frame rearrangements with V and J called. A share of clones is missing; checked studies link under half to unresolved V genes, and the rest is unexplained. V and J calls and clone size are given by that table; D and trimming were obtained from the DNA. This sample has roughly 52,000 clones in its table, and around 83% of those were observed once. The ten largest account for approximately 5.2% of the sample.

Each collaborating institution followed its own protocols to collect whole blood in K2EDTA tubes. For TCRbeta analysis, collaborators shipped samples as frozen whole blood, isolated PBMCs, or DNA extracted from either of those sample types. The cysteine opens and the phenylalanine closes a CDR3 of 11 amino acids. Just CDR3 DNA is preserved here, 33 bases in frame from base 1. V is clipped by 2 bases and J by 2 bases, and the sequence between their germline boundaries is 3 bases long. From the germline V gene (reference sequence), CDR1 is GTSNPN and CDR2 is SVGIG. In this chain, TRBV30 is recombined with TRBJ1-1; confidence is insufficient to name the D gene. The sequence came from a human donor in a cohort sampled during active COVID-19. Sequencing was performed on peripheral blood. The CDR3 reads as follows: CAWSLNTEAFF. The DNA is TGTGCCTGGAGTTTAAACACTGAAGCTTTCTTT.